The TCR beta chain described here comes from a study of T cell changes during pregnancy in multiple sclerosis. The CDR3 is 12 amino acids. Germline V gene data show CDR1 as MNHNY and CDR2 as SVGAGI (reference sequence). V trimming: 6 bases; J trimming: 7 bases; junction bases outside the gene matches: 3. Generated by immunoSEQ multiplex PCR, the TCRdb table keeps only in-frame clones and is missing some. The sample holds about 55,000 clones, 90% to 95% seen once. The rearrangement uses TRBV6-6 and TRBJ2-3, with TRBD2 matching 8 bases. This receptor was identified in a female donor with multiple sclerosis, enrolled in a pregnancy study. The sample here was CD8+ T cells from peripheral blood mononuclear cells, taken in the third trimester of pregnancy. The CDR3 region is CASRGTRYTQYF. The CDR3 bases are TGTGCCAGCAGGGGGACTAGGTATACGCAGTATTTT.